This TCR beta chain was recovered during a study of response to subunit inactivated influenza vaccine. Findings and limits, study-wide: With each seasonal influenza vaccination, the authors suggested, few new T cells are recruited.

Via MiXCR, TCRdb re-called the RT-PCR reads, giving one row per CDR3 protein. The data show roughly 650,000 distinct CDR3 sequences, with about 15% seen just once and 6% to 9.5% held by the top ten. This CDR3 has 14 residues. In germline, CDR1 is DFQATT, CDR2 SNEGSKA (reference sequence). The ends were cut back, 2 bases at V and 4 bases at J, with 13 bases in the middle. Comment on this clonotype: Its antigen is unknown.

Material: PBMCs from blood, obtained approximately 15 days before vaccination. The gene calls are TRBV20-1 and TRBJ2-3, with D tentatively TRBD1 or TRBD2 (6 bases each). The receptor's source is a man in his forties or fifties who received an inactivated influenza vaccine. The CDR3 coding sequence is TGCAGTGCTAGACTCGGAGGGGGAGCAGATACGCAGTATTTT. It is translated as CSARLGGGADTQYF.